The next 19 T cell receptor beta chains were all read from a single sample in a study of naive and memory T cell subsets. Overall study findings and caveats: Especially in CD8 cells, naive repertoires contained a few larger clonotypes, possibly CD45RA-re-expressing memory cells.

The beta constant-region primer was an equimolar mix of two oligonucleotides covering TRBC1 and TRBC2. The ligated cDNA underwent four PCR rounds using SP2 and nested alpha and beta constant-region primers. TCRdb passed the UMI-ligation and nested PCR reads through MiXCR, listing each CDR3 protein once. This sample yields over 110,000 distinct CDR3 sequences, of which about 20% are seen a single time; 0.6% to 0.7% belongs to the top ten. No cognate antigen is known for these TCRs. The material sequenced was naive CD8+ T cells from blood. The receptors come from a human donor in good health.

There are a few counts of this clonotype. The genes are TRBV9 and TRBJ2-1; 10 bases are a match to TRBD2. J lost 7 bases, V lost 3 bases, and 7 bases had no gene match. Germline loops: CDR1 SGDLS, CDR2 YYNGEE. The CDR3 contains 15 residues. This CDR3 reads CASSASGRVGNEQFF. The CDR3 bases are TGTGCCAGCAGCGCCAGCGGGAGGGTGGGGAATGAGCAGTTCTTC.

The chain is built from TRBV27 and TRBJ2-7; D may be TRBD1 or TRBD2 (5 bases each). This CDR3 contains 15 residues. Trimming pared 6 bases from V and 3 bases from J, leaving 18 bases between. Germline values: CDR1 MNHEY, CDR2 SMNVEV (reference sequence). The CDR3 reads CASRRIGTLDYEQYF. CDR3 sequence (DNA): TGTGCCAGCAGGAGGATCGGGACCCTGGACTACGAGCAGTACTTC.

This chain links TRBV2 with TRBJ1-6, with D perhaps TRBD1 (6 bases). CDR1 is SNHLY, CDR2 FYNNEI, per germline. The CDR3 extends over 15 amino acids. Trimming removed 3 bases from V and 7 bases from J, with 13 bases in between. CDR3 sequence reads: CASSEGARTNSPLHF. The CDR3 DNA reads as TGTGCCAGCAGTGAGGGGGCTAGGACGAATTCACCCCTCCACTTT.

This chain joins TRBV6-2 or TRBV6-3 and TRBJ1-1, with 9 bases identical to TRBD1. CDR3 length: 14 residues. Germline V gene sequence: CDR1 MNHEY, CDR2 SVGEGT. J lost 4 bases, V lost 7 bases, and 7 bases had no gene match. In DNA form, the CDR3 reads TGTGCCAGCACGTGGACAGGGGAAGGCACTGAAGCTTTCTTT. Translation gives CASTWTGEGTEAFF.

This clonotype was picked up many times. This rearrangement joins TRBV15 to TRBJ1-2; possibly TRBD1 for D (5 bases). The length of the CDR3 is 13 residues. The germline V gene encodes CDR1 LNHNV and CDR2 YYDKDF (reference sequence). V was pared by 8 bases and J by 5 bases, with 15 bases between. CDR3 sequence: CATVPLGGYGYTF. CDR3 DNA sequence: TGTGCCACCGTACCTCTGGGGGGGTATGGCTACACCTTC.

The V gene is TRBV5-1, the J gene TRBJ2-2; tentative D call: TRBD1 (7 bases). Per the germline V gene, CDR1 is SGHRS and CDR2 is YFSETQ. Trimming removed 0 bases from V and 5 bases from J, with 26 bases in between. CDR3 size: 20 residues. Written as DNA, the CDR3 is TGCGCCAGCAGCTTGGCGGCGGTTGGAGGGGGCTGGCTGAGTACCGGGGAGCTGTTTTTT. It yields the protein CASSLAAVGGGWLSTGELFF.

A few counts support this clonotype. The CDR3 DNA follows: TGTGCCAGCACCCCTCTCGGGCTAGCGGGAGACAATGAGCAGTTCTTC. Protein product: CASTPLGLAGDNEQFF. The chain has TRBV12-3 or TRBV12-4 and TRBJ2-1; 10 bases are shared with TRBD2. The CDR3 consists of 16 residues. V was clipped by 7 bases and J by 5 bases; unmatched bases: 11.

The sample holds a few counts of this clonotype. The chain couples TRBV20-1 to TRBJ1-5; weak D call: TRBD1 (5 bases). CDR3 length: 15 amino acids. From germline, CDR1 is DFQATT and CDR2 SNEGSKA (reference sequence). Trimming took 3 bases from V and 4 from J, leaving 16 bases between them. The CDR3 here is CSASEWTKENQPQHF. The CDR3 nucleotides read TGCAGTGCTAGTGAGTGGACAAAAGAGAATCAGCCCCAGCATTTT.

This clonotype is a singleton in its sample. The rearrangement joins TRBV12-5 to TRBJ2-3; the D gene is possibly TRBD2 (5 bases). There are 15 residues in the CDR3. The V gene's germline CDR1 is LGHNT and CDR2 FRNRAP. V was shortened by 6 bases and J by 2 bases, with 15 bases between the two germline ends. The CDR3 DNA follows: TGTGCTAGTGGCGCTGGTCGGGGATTCACAGATACGCAGTATTTT. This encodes CASGAGRGFTDTQYF.

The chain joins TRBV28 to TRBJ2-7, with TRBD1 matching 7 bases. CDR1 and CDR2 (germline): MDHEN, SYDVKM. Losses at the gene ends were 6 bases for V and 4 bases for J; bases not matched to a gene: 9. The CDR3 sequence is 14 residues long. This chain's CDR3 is CASSYLGQTYEQYF. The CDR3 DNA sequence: TGTGCCAGCAGCTACCTGGGACAGACATACGAGCAGTACTTC.

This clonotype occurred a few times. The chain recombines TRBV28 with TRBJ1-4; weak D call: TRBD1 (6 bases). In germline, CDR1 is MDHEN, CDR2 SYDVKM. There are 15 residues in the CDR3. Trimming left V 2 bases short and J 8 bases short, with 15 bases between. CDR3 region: CASSLAPGAREKLFF. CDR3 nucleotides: TGTGCCAGCAGTTTAGCGCCAGGGGCGCGGGAAAAACTGTTTTTT.

This chain's CDR3 is CASSLTAPQETQYF. CDR3 DNA: TGTGCCAGCAGCTTAACAGCCCCCCAAGAGACCCAGTACTTC. The chain combines TRBV7-3 with TRBJ2-5; no clear D gene. The CDR3 extends over 14 amino acids. Germline lookup yields CDR1 SGHTA and CDR2 FQGTGA. V was pared by 0 bases and J by 1 base, with 6 bases between.

The CDR3 is CASSGRDTNEQFF. As DNA, the CDR3 is TGTGCCAGTAGTGGGCGAGACACAAATGAGCAGTTCTTC. J is TRBJ2-1 and V is TRBV19; the D is unclear. Trimming stripped 5 bases from V and 7 bases from J, with 12 bases between. In germline, CDR1 is LNHDA, CDR2 SQIVND (reference sequence). This CDR3 comprises 13 residues.

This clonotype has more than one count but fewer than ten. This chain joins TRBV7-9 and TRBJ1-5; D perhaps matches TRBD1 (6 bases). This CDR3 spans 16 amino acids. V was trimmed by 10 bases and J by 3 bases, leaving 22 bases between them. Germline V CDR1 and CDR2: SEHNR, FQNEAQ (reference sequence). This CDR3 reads CAITPIARGANQPQHF. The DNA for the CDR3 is TGTGCCATCACCCCCATAGCCCGGGGGGCCAATCAGCCCCAGCATTTT.

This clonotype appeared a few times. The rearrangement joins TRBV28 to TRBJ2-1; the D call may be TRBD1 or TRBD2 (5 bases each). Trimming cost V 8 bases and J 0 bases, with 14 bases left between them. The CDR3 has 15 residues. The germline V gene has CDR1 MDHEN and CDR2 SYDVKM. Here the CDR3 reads CASHPGPISYNEQFF. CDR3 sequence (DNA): TGTGCCAGCCATCCGGGGCCTATCTCCTACAATGAGCAGTTCTTC.

CDR3 nucleotide sequence: TGTGCCACCCCCGGGGTAGGGAGCACCGGGGAGCTGTTTTTT. The encoded protein is CATPGVGSTGELFF. The genes are TRBV12-3 or TRBV12-4 and TRBJ2-2; D might be TRBD2 (5 bases). Trimming removed 10 bases from V and 4 bases from J, with 16 bases in between. The CDR3 is made up of 14 amino acids.

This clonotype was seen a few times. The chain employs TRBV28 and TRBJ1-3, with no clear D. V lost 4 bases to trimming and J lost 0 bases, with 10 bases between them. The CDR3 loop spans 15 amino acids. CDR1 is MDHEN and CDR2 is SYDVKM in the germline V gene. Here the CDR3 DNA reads TGTGCCAGCAGTTCGACTGGGAGCTCTGGAAACACCATATATTTT. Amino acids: CASSSTGSSGNTIYF.

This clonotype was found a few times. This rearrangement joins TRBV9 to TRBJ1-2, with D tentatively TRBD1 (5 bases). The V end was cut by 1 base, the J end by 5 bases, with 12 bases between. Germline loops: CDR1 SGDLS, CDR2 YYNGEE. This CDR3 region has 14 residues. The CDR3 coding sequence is TGTGCCAGCAGCGTACAAGGGCGGGGGTATGGCTACACCTTC. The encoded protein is CASSVQGRGYGYTF. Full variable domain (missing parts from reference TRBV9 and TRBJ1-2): DSGVTQTPKHLITATGQRVTLRCSPRSGDLSVYWYQQSLDQGLQFLIQYYNGEERAKGNILERFSAQQFPDLHSELNLSSLELGDSALYFCASSVQGRGYGYTFGSGTRLTVV.

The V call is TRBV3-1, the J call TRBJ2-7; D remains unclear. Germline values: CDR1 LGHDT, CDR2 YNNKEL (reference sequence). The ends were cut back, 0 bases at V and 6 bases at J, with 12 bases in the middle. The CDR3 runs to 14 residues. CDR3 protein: CASSQENLGFEQYF. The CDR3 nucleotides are TGTGCCAGCAGCCAAGAGAATCTGGGTTTCGAGCAGTACTTC.